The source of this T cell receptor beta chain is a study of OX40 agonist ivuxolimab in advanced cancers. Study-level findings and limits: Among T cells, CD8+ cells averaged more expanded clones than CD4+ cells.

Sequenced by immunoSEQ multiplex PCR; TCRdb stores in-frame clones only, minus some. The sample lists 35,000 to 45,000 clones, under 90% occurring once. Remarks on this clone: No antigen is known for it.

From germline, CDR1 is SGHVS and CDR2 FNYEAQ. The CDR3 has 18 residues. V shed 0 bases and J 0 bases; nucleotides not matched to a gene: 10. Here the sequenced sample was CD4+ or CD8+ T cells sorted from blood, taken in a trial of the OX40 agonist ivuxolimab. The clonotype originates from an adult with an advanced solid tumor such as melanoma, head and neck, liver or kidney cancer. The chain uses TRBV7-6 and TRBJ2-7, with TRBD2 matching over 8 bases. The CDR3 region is CASSLASGMDPSSYEQYF. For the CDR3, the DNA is TGTGCCAGCAGCTTAGCTAGCGGGATGGACCCTAGCTCCTACGAGCAGTACTTC.